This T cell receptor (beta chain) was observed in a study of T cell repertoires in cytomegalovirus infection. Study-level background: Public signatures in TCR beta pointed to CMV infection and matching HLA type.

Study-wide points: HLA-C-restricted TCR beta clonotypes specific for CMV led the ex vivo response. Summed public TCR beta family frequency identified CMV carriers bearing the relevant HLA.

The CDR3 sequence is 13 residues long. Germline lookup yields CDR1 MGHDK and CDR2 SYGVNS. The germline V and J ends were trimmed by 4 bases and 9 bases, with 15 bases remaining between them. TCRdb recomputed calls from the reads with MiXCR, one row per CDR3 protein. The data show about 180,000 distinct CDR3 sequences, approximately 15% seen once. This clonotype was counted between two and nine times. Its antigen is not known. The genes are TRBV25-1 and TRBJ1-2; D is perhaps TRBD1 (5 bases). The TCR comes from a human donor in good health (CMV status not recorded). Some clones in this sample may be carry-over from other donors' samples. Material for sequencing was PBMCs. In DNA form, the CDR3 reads TGTGCCAGCAGTGCCGGGACGCAGGGAAGCTACACCTTC. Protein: CASSAGTQGSYTF.